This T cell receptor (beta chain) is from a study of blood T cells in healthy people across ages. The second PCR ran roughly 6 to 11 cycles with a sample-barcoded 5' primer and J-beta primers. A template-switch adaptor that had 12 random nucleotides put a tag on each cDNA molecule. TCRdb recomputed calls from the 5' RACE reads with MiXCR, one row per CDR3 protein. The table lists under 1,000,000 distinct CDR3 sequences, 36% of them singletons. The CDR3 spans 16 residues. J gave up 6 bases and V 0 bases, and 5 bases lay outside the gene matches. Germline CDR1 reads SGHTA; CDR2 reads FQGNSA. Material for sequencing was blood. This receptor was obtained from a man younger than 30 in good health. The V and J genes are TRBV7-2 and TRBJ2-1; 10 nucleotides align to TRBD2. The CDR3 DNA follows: TGTGCCAGCAGCTTAGCCGTAGCGGGGGGCGTCAATGAGCAGTTCTTC. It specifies CASSLAVAGGVNEQFF.